The clone carrying this T cell receptor beta chain appeared once. Libraries were prepared by immunoSEQ multiplex PCR; TCRdb keeps only in-frame clonotypes and omits some of them. This sample has some 50,000 clones, with 75% to 95% found just once. This sample is part of a study of blood T cell repertoires in COVID-19. With V trimmed by 0 bases and J by 12 bases, 13 bases remained unmatched. CDR1 SGHNT and CDR2 YYREEE come from the germline V gene (reference sequence). The CDR3 runs to 16 residues. The source material was peripheral blood. J is TRBJ2-1 and V is TRBV5-4; 9 bases line up with TRBD2. The sequence was obtained from a man between 65 and 80 years old with active COVID-19. The CDR3 reads CASSLGSSSGGVGQFF. The CDR3 DNA reads as TGTGCCAGCAGCTTGGGGTCTAGTAGCGGGGGTGTGGGGCAGTTCTTC.